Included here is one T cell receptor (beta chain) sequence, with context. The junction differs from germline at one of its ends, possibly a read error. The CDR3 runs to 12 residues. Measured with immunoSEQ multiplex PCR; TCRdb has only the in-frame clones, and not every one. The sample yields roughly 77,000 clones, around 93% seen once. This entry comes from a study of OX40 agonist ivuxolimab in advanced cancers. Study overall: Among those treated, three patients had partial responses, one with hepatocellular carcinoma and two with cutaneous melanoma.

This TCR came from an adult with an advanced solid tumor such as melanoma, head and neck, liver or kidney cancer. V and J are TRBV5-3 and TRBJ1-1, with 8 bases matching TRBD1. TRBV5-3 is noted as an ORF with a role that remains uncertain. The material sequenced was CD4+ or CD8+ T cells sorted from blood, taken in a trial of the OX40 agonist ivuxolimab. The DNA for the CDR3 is TGTGCCAGCAGCTTTCGGACAGGGGAAGCTTTCTTT. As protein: CASSFRTGEAFF.